Following are 22 T cell receptor beta chains from one sample sequenced in a study of blood T cell repertoires in COVID-19. Some clones are missing from TCRdb's copy, which holds only in-frame ones; the method was immunoSEQ multiplex PCR. The data show 150,000 to 200,000 clones, 81% seen once. The specimen sequenced was peripheral blood. Source of these receptors: an elderly woman with COVID-19, enrolled during active disease.

V is TRBV2 and J is TRBJ1-1; tentatively, D is TRBD1 (5 bases). There are 13 residues in the CDR3. Germline CDR1 SNHLY, CDR2 FYNNEI. Trimming cost V 3 bases and J 4 bases, with 9 bases left between them. CDR3: CASSEVGATEAFF. CDR3 nucleotides: TGTGCCAGCAGTGAGGTAGGGGCCACTGAAGCTTTCTTT.

This chain uses TRBV19 with TRBJ1-5; 7 bases are shared with TRBD1. The CDR3 covers 16 residues. Per the germline V gene, CDR1 is LNHDA and CDR2 is SQIVND (reference sequence). After removal of 7 bases from V and 2 bases from J, the junction contained 11 bases not matched to a gene. DNA for the CDR3: TGTGCCAGTAATTCGAGACAGGGTCCAGGCAATCAGCCCCAGCATTTT. It is translated as CASNSRQGPGNQPQHF.

The chain uses TRBV12-3 or TRBV12-4 and TRBJ2-1; D possibly corresponds to TRBD1 (5 bases). The V end lost 2 bases, the J end lost 9 bases, and 5 bases lay between the germline ends. CDR3 length equals 11 residues. CDR3: CASSLRGEQFF. The CDR3, as DNA: TGTGCCAGCAGTTTAAGGGGTGAGCAGTTCTTC.

This clone was seen only a few times. The V gene is TRBV4-2, the J gene TRBJ1-2; D uncertain. CDR3 length: 13 residues. Germline lookup yields CDR1 LGHNA and CDR2 YNFKEQ. V lost 4 bases to trimming and J lost 7 bases, with 13 bases between them. CDR3 residues: CASSPPGRVGYTF. In DNA form, the CDR3 reads TGTGCCAGCAGCCCACCGGGTCGGGTTGGCTACACCTTC.

This chain connects TRBV7-9 to TRBJ1-3; TRBD1 aligns across 8 bases. The CDR3 runs 14 residues. Germline V lookup: CDR1 SEHNR, CDR2 FQNEAQ (reference sequence). The trim removed 5 bases at V and 2 bases at J, leaving 2 bases unmatched. The CDR3 region is CASSATGAGNTIYF. The DNA of the CDR3 is TGTGCCAGCAGCGCGACAGGGGCTGGAAACACCATATATTTT.

V is TRBV19 and J is TRBJ1-2; tentatively, D is TRBD1 (6 bases). CDR1 is LNHDA, CDR2 SQIVND, per germline (reference sequence). Trimming stripped 2 bases from V and 2 bases from J, with 12 bases between. The CDR3 contains 15 residues. CDR3 region: CASSITRGRNYGYTF. CDR3 nucleotides: TGTGCCAGTAGTATAACCAGGGGCCGCAACTATGGCTACACCTTC.

The J gene is TRBJ2-3, the V gene TRBV19, with D perhaps TRBD1 (5 bases). This CDR3 spans 13 amino acids. V was cut by 4 bases and J by 4 bases, with 9 bases left in between. CDR1 and CDR2 from the germline V gene are LNHDA and SQIVND (reference sequence). The DNA for the CDR3 is TGTGCCAGTAGTAAAAGGGGTGCAGATACGCAGTATTTT. Protein sequence: CASSKRGADTQYF.

J is TRBJ1-5 and V is TRBV2, with a possible D match to TRBD1 (5 bases). The germline CDR1 and CDR2 sequences are SNHLY and FYNNEI. V lost 10 bases and J 5 bases, leaving 15 bases between the germline ends. CDR3 length: 13 residues. CDR3 residues: CATRTREDQPQHF. The CDR3 DNA reads as TGTGCCACCAGGACCAGGGAAGATCAGCCCCAGCATTTT.

In regard to this clone: The identical CDR3 is also encoded by other nucleotide sequences in the sample. The chain recombines TRBV2 with TRBJ1-1, with D possibly being TRBD1 (6 bases). Germline V gene sequence: CDR1 SNHLY, CDR2 FYNNEI. The CDR3 consists of 13 residues. V lost 6 bases and J lost 1, with 9 bases in between. CDR3 amino acids: CASSVGQNTEAFF. The CDR3 nucleotides are TGTGCCAGCAGCGTGGGACAGAACACTGAAGCTTTCTTT. Supplemented by reference TRBV2 and TRBJ1-1, the full variable domain reads EPEVTQTPSHQVTQMGQEVILRCVPISNHLYFYWYRQILGQKVEFLVSFYNNEISEKSEIFDDQFSVERPDGSNFTLKIRSTKLEDSAMYFCASSVGQNTEAFFGQGTRLTVV.

This clone showed up just once. The chain couples TRBV3-1 (or the pseudogene TRBV3-2) to TRBJ1-6, with TRBD1 matching 11 bases. CDR1 and CDR2 from the germline V gene are LGHDT and YNNKEL (reference sequence). The junction had 4 bases not matched to a gene; V was cut back by 1 base and J by 8 bases. CDR3 length equals 16 residues. The CDR3 DNA is TGTGCCAGCAGCCAAGGATCGGGACAGGGGGATTCACCCCTCCACTTT. It codes for CASSQGSGQGDSPLHF.

This chain uses TRBV27 with TRBJ1-4; D is possibly TRBD1 (5 bases). With 4 bases removed from V and 8 bases from J, the gap between germline ends came to 11 bases. This CDR3 is 13 amino acids long. The germline V gene has CDR1 MNHEY and CDR2 SMNVEV (reference sequence). The CDR3 sequence is CASSSRGGEKLFF. The CDR3 coding sequence is TGTGCCAGCAGTTCTAGGGGAGGGGAAAAACTGTTTTTT.

J is TRBJ2-5 and V is TRBV7-6; 11 bases map to TRBD2. Looked up from germline, CDR1 is SGHVS and CDR2 is FNYEAQ. This CDR3 is built from 16 residues. The junction had 8 bases not matched to a gene; V was cut back by 3 bases and J by 5 bases. In nucleotides, the CDR3 is TGTGCCAGCAGCTTTTTTGTGGTAGCGGGAGGGGAGACCCAGTACTTC. This gives the protein CASSFFVVAGGETQYF.

V is TRBV18 and J is TRBJ2-2; a possible D gene is TRBD1 (6 bases). V lost 3 bases and J 4 bases, leaving 9 bases between the germline ends. CDR1 and CDR2 from the germline V gene are KGHSH and LQKENI. The CDR3 is made up of 14 amino acids. In nucleotides, the CDR3 is TGTGCCAGCTCACCGCAGGGGTCCACCGGGGAGCTGTTTTTT. This translates into CASSPQGSTGELFF.

The sample holds a few counts of this clone. The chain uses TRBV24-1 and TRBJ1-2, with D possibly being TRBD1 (5 bases). Germline-derived CDR1 and CDR2 are KGHDR and SFDVKD. CDR3 length: 13 residues. V dropped 3 bases and J dropped 6 bases, with 10 bases sitting between them. The CDR3 DNA reads as TGTGCCACCAGTGATATCTGGGGGGATGGCTACACCTTC. It encodes CATSDIWGDGYTF.

The rearrangement uses TRBV5-1 and TRBJ2-5; 8 bases are shared with TRBD2. The V segment lost 3 bases and the J segment 5 bases; nucleotides outside the gene matches: 3. Per germline, CDR1 SGHRS and CDR2 YFSETQ. The CDR3 has 13 amino acids. The CDR3, as DNA: TGCGCCAGCAGCTCGACTAGCGCCGAGACCCAGTACTTC. Translated, it gives CASSSTSAETQYF.

The chain uses TRBV5-1 and TRBJ1-3, with a possible D match to TRBD1 (5 bases). The CDR3 runs to 16 residues. Deletions cut 0 bases from V and 1 base from J, with 11 bases between. Germline V lookup: CDR1 SGHRS, CDR2 YFSETQ. The CDR3 nucleotides read TGCGCCAGCAGCTTGGAGGGGATTGATTCTGGAAACACCATATATTTT. Translation gives CASSLEGIDSGNTIYF.

The chain uses TRBV27 and TRBJ1-4, with 9 nucleotides matching TRBD1. The germline V gene encodes CDR1 MNHEY and CDR2 SMNVEV (reference sequence). The CDR3 loop spans 14 amino acids. Germline trimming cut 5 bases from V and 8 bases from J; bases unmatched to any gene: 6. The CDR3 DNA follows: TGTGCCAGCAGTCCGGGGACAGGGAACGAAAAACTGTTTTTT. Protein product: CASSPGTGNEKLFF.

This clone was observed once. V gene TRBV3-1 (or the pseudogene TRBV3-2) combines with J gene TRBJ2-3, with 16 bases lining up with TRBD2. J gave up 11 bases and V 1 base, and 9 bases lay outside the gene matches. The CDR3 consists of 17 residues. CDR1 and CDR2 from the germline V gene are LGHDT and YNNKEL (reference sequence). The CDR3 loop reads CASSQAGTSGGANRQYF. The CDR3 DNA reads as TGTGCCAGCAGCCAAGCCGGGACTAGCGGGGGGGCAAATCGGCAGTATTTT.

The chain is built from TRBV9 and TRBJ2-3, with TRBD2 matching over 9 bases. In germline, CDR1 is SGDLS, CDR2 YYNGEE. The CDR3 sequence is 16 residues long. V trimming: 3 bases; J trimming: 2 bases; junction bases outside the gene matches: 7. CDR3 sequence (DNA): TGTGCCAGCAGCGCCCCTAGCGGGGAGACCACAGATACGCAGTATTTT. Translating it yields CASSAPSGETTDTQYF.

The V and J genes are TRBV3-1 (or the pseudogene TRBV3-2) and TRBJ1-1; D perhaps matches TRBD1 (5 bases). Germline lookup yields CDR1 LGHDT and CDR2 YNNKEL (reference sequence). V was pared by 0 bases and J by 5 bases, with 10 bases between. There are 14 residues in the CDR3. CDR3 in amino acids: CASSQDWGETEAFF. The CDR3 nucleotides are TGTGCCAGCAGCCAAGATTGGGGCGAGACTGAAGCTTTCTTT.

The rearrangement uses TRBV7-8 and TRBJ2-2; tentatively, D is TRBD2 (6 bases). The CDR3 runs to 15 residues. Trimming took off 6 bases at V and 2 bases at J, with 13 bases between the two ends. Germline V lookup: CDR1 SGHVS, CDR2 FQNEAQ. The CDR3 DNA reads TGTGCCAGCAGTCATCCGGGACTTAACACCGGGGAGCTGTTTTTT. Residues: CASSHPGLNTGELFF.

The V call is TRBV13, the J call TRBJ2-1, with D perhaps TRBD1 (5 bases). The CDR3 loop spans 14 amino acids. Germline V gives CDR1 PRHDT, CDR2 FYEKMQ (reference sequence). V lost 5 bases, J lost 4 bases, and 12 bases lay in between. This CDR3 is CASSPPDTYNEQFF. The CDR3 nucleotides read TGTGCCAGCAGCCCCCCGGACACTTACAATGAGCAGTTCTTC.